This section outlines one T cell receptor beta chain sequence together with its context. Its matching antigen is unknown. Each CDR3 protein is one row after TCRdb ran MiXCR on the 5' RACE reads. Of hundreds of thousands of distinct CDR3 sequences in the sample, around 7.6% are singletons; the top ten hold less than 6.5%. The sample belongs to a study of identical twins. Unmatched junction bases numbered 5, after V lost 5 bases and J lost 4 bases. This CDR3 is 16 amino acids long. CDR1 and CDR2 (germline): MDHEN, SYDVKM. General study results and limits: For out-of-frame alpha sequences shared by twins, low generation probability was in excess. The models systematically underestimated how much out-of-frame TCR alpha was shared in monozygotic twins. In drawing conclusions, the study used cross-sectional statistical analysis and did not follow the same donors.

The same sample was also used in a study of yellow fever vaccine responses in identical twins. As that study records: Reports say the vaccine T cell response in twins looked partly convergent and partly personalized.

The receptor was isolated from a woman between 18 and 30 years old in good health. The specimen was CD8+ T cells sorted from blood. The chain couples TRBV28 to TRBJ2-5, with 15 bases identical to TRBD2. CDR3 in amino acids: CASSVGLAGGLETQYF. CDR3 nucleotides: TGTGCCAGCAGTGTCGGACTAGCGGGGGGGTTAGAGACCCAGTACTTC. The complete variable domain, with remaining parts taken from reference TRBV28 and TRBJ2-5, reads DVKVTQSSRYLVKRTGEKVFLECVQDMDHENMFWYRQDPGLGLRLIYFSYDVKMKEKGDIPEGYSVSREKKERFSLILESASTNQTSMYLCASSVGLAGGLETQYFGPGTRLLVL.